Below, 4 T cell receptor beta chains from the same sample are listed, as sequenced in a study of T cell responses to AZD1222 COVID-19 vaccine. Data came from immunoSEQ multiplex PCR; TCRdb stores just in-frame clones and leaves some out. The top ten hold less than 6% of the sample, which has 95,000 to 110,000 clones, nearly 90% seen once. This material consisted of peripheral blood, taken 28 days after the second AZD1222 dose. The origin of the receptors is an adult who received the AZD1222 COVID-19 vaccine.

The chain employs TRBV6-5 and TRBJ2-5; 8 bases are a match to TRBD2. Germline lookup yields CDR1 MNHEY and CDR2 SVGAGI. Unmatched junction bases numbered 3, after V lost 0 bases and J lost 3 bases. The CDR3 has 15 amino acids. The CDR3 nucleotides read TGTGCCAGCAGTTACTCGAGAGCGGGGGAAGAGACCCAGTACTTC. Residues: CASSYSRAGEETQYF.

J is TRBJ1-1 and V is TRBV6-1; 10 positions match TRBD1. In germline, CDR1 is MNHNS, CDR2 SASEGT. This CDR3 has 16 amino acids. The ends lost 5 bases at V and 0 bases at J; junction bases unmatched: 6. In DNA, the CDR3 is TGTGCCAGCAGTAAAGGACAGGGGGTATTGAACACTGAAGCTTTCTTT. Residues: CASSKGQGVLNTEAFF.

This clone was detected only once. The V and J genes are TRBV7-2 and TRBJ2-7; D might be TRBD1 or TRBD2, each matching 5 bases. The CDR3 extends over 14 amino acids. Trimming pared 5 bases from V and 0 bases from J, leaving 11 bases between. CDR1 is SGHTA and CDR2 is FQGNSA in the germline V gene. The CDR3 DNA reads as TGTGCCAGCAGCCAGGGACGGAGCTCCTACGAGCAGTACTTC. Protein sequence: CASSQGRSSYEQYF.

The gene calls are TRBV2 and TRBJ2-1, with 9 bases identical to TRBD1. The CDR3 length is 15 residues. Per the germline V gene, CDR1 is SNHLY and CDR2 is FYNNEI. With V trimmed by 6 bases and J by 1 base, 4 bases remained unmatched. The CDR3 region is CASRVQGASYNEQFF. CDR3 DNA: TGTGCCAGCAGGGTACAGGGGGCGTCCTACAATGAGCAGTTCTTC.